A selection of T cell receptor beta chains follows, all from one sample in a study of shared clonotypes between healthy human individuals. TCRdb's table, derived via immunoSEQ multiplex PCR, lists solely in-frame clones and lacks some. The repertoire consists of approximately 2.1 million clones, with just over 90% occurring once and the leading ten covering 0.39%. Sequencing used naive CD4+ T cells from PBMCs. The receptors stem from a man in his late teens or twenties in good health. Some clones in this sample may be carry-over from other donors' samples. Each CDR3 is given with its conserved first and last residue. Fields, in order: V gene, J gene, D gene, CDR3 protein, CDR3 DNA. A D gene is named only where the DNA matches it firmly.

>TRBV28|TRBJ2-1|TRBD2
CASSFGREFEQFF
TGTGCCAGCAGTTTTGGGCGGGAGTTTGAGCAGTTCTTC
>TRBV29-1|TRBJ2-1|-
CSVEGTPSSYNEQFF
TGCAGCGTTGAAGGGACACCTAGCTCCTACAATGAGCAGTTCTTC
>TRBV15|TRBJ1-1|-
CATSRGALTEAFF
TGTGCCACCAGCAGAGGAGCATTGACTGAAGCTTTCTTT
>TRBV6-5|TRBJ2-3|-
CASAGSTDTQYF
TGTGCCAGCGCCGGAAGCACAGATACGCAGTATTTT
>TRBV4-1|TRBJ2-5|-
CASSPLGETQYF
TGCGCCAGCAGCCCTCTCGGCGAGACCCAGTACTTC
>TRBV2|TRBJ2-7|TRBD1
CASTSRGTGSSYEQYF
TGTGCCAGCACCTCAAGGGGGACAGGGAGCTCCTACGAGCAGTACTTC
>TRBV28|TRBJ2-7|TRBD2
CASSFRGASGYEQYF
TGTGCCAGCAGTTTCAGAGGGGCTAGCGGTTACGAGCAGTACTTC
>TRBV30|TRBJ1-2|TRBD1
CAWGQGNYGYTF
TGTGCCTGGGGACAGGGAAACTATGGCTACACCTTC
>TRBV20-1|TRBJ1-2|-
CSGETDYGYTF
TGCAGTGGAGAGACAGACTATGGCTACACCTTC
>TRBV9|TRBJ2-3|-
CASSVSGSTASVTDTQYF
TGTGCCAGCAGCGTAAGCGGGTCCACCGCCTCCGTCACAGATACGCAGTATTTT
>TRBV4-2|TRBJ2-3|TRBD2
CASRAGVAGGADTQYF
TGTGCCAGCAGGGCCGGAGTGGCGGGAGGGGCAGATACGCAGTATTTT
>TRBV5-1|TRBJ2-7|TRBD2
CASSLGGTSYEQYF
TGCGCCAGCAGCTTAGGGGGGACTAGCTACGAGCAGTACTTC
>TRBV28|TRBJ1-3|TRBD1
CASSWGRNRGDTIYF
TGTGCCAGCAGTTGGGGTCGGAACAGGGGAGACACCATATATTTT
>TRBV10-3|TRBJ2-2|-
CAISEWREPGTGELFF
TGTGCCATCAGTGAGTGGAGGGAACCGGGGACCGGGGAGCTGTTTTTT
>TRBV2|TRBJ1-1|-
CASRSTEAFF
TGTGCCAGCCGGAGCACTGAAGCTTTCTTT
>TRBV6-1|TRBJ1-2|-
CASSEGQIVGLTSGYTF
TGTGCCAGCAGTGAAGGCCAGATCGTCGGATTAACTAGTGGCTACACCTTC
>TRBV12-5|TRBJ1-5|TRBD1
CASGPDRLQPQHF
TGTGCTAGTGGACCGGACAGGTTGCAGCCCCAGCATTTT